This T cell receptor beta chain was observed in a study of control samples from healthy donors and cancer patients. This CDR3 region has 15 residues. The germline V gene encodes CDR1 LGHNA and CDR2 YNFKEQ. V dropped 1 base and J dropped 2 bases, with 8 bases sitting between them. Sequencing used immunoSEQ multiplex PCR; TCRdb keeps in-frame clones, though not all of them. The sample lists 120,000 or so clones; 85% to 95% were seen once. This clone was detected once. The TCR sequence derives from a man older than 75 with head and neck cancer. This chain links TRBV4-2 with TRBJ2-2; D tentatively reads TRBD1 or TRBD2 (5 bases each). Material for sequencing was PBMCs. The CDR3 is CASSQGGRNTGELFF. The CDR3 bases are TGTGCCAGCAGCCAAGGGGGACGAAACACCGGGGAGCTGTTTTTT.